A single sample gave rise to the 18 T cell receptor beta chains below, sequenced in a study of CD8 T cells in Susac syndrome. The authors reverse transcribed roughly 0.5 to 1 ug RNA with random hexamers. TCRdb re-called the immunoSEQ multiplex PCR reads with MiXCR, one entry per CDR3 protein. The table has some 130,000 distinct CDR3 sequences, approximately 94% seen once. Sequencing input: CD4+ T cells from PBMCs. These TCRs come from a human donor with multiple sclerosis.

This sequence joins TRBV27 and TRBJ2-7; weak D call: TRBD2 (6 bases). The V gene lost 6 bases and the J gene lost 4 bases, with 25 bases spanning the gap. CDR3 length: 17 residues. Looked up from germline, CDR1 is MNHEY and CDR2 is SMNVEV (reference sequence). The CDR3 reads CASSPVPFAGQRYEQYF. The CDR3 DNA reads TGTGCCAGCAGCCCCGTACCATTCGCGGGGCAGAGGTACGAGCAGTACTTC.

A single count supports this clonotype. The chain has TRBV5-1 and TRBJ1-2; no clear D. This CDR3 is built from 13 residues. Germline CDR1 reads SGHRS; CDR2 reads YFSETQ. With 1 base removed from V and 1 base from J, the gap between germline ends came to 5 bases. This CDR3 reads CASSLPDNYGYTF. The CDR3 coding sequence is TGCGCCAGCAGCTTGCCCGATAACTATGGCTACACCTTC.

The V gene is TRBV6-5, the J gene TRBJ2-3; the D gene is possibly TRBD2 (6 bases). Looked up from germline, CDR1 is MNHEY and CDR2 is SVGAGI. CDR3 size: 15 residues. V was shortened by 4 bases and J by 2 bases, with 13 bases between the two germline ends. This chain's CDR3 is CASSFTGLFTDTQYF. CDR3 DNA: TGTGCCAGCAGTTTTACGGGACTTTTCACAGATACGCAGTATTTT.

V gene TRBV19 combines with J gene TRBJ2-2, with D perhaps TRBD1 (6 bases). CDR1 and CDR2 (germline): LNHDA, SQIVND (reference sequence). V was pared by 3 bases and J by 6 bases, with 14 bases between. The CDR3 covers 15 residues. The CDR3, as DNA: TGTGCCAGTAGTATCATACAGGGATCTCCCGGGGAGCTGTTTTTT. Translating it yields CASSIIQGSPGELFF.

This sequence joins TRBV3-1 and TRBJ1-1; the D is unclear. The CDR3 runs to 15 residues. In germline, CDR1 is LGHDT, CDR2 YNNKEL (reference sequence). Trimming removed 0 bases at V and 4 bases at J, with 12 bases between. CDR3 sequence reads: CASSQERLVGTEAFF. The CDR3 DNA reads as TGTGCCAGCAGCCAAGAACGGCTCGTGGGCACTGAAGCTTTCTTT.

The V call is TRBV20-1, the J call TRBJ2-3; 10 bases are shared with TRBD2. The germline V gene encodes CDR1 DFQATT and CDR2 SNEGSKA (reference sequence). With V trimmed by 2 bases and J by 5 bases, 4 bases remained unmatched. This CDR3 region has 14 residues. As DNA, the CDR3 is TGCAGTGCTAGACTAGCGGGAGCGGGAGATACGCAGTATTTT. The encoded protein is CSARLAGAGDTQYF.

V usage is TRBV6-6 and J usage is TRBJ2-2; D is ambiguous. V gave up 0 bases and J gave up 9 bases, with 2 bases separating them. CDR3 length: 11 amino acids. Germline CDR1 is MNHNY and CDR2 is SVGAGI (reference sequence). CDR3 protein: CASSYSRELFF. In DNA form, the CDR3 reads TGTGCCAGCAGTTACTCGCGGGAGCTGTTTTTT.

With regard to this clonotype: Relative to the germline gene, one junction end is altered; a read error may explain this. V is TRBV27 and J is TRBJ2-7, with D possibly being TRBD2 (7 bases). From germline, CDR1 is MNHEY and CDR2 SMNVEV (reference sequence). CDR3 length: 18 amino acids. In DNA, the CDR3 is TGTGCCAGCAGTTTGCGGTTGGGCTCCGCGGGGGCCCTCTACGAGCGGTACTTC. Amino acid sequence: CASSLRLGSAGALYERYF.

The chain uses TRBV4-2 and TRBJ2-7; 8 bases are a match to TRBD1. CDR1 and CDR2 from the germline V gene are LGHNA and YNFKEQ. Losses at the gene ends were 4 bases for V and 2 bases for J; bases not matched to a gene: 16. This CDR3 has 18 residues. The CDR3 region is CASSRALSIRQGTYEQYF. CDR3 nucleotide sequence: TGTGCCAGCAGCCGAGCATTAAGCATAAGACAGGGGACCTACGAGCAGTACTTC.

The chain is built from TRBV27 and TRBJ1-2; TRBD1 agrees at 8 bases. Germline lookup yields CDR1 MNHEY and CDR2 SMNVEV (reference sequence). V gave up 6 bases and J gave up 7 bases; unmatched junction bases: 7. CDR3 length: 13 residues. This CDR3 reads CASRSDRGSGYTF. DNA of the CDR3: TGTGCCAGCAGATCTGACAGGGGTAGTGGCTACACCTTC.

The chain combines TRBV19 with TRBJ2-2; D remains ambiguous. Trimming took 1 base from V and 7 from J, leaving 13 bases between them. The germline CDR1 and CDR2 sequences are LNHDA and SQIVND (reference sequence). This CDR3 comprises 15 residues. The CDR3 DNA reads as TGTGCCAGTAGTATAGGCTTACAGATTAACGGGGAGCTGTTTTTT. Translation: CASSIGLQINGELFF.

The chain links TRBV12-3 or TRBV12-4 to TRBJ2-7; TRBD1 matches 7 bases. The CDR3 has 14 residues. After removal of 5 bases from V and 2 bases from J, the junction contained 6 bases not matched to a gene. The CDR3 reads CASSITGAPYEQYF. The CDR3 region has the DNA TGTGCCAGCAGTATTACAGGGGCGCCCTACGAGCAGTACTTC.

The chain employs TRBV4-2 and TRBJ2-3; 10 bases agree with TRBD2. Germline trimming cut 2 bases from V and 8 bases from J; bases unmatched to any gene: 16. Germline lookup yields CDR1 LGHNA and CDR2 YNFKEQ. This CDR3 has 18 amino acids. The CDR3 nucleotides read TGTGCCAGCAGCCAATTCCAGGGGGCTAGCGGGAGCCCGGGTACGCAGTATTTT. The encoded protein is CASSQFQGASGSPGTQYF.

The CDR3 nucleotides read TGTGCCAGCACCCCACCCGCCGGGGGGGAGGCTGAAGCTTTCTTT. Translated, it gives CASTPPAGGEAEAFF. The rearrangement joins TRBV6-6 to TRBJ1-1; D is possibly TRBD1 (5 bases). V lost 7 bases, J lost 6 bases, and 21 bases lay in between. Germline loops: CDR1 MNHNY, CDR2 SVGAGI (reference sequence). The CDR3 has 15 amino acids.

Written as DNA, the CDR3 is TGTGCCAGCAGCTTGGCGAGCGGGGGGGTTGTGTCGTGGCAGTTCTTC. Amino acids: CASSLASGGVVSWQFF. This chain connects TRBV5-4 to TRBJ2-1; 10 bases agree with TRBD2. Losses at the gene ends were 0 bases for V and 12 bases for J; bases not matched to a gene: 12. Per the germline V gene, CDR1 is SGHNT and CDR2 is YYREEE (reference sequence). The length of the CDR3 is 16 residues.

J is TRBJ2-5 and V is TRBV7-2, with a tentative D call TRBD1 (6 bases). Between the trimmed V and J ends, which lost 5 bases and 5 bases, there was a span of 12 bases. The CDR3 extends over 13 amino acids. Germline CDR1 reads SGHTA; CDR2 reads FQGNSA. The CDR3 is CASSRGWGETQYF. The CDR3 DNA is TGTGCCAGCAGCAGGGGGTGGGGGGAGACCCAGTACTTC.

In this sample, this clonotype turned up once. The CDR3 loop is CSVRGTSNTGELFF. For the CDR3, the DNA is TGCAGCGTTCGGGGGACGTCGAACACCGGGGAGCTGTTTTTT. The rearrangement links TRBV29-1 to TRBJ2-2; D possibly corresponds to TRBD2 (6 bases). CDR3 size: 14 residues. The germline V gene has CDR1 SQVTM and CDR2 ANQGSEA. V was shortened by 5 bases and J by 0 bases, with 10 bases between the two germline ends.

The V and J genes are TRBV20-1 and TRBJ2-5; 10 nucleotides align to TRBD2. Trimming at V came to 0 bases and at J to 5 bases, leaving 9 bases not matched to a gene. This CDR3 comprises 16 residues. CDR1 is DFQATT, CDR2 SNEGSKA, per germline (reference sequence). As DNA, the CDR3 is TGCAGTGCTAGAGACAGCGGGGGGGCCTTCGGGGAGACCCAGTACTTC. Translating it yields CSARDSGGAFGETQYF.